This T cell receptor (beta chain) was documented in a study of blood T cell repertoires in COVID-19. Here immunoSEQ multiplex PCR was the method, and the copy in TCRdb shows in-frame clones only, minus some. Here the sample spans fewer than 350,000 clones, around 86% being singletons. Germline CDR1 SGHTA, CDR2 FQGNSA. With 1 base clipped from V and 0 bases from J, the junction kept 4 bases outside the gene matches. This CDR3 has 16 residues. This chain uses TRBV7-2 with TRBJ2-7, with 9 bases fitting TRBD1. The specimen was PBMCs or T cells enriched from blood (not recorded which). The clonotype was recovered from a woman aged 40 to 50 with acute COVID-19. For the CDR3, the DNA is TGTGCCAGCAGCTTAGGGGGACAGGGAGGCTCCTACGAGCAGTACTTC. This gives the protein CASSLGGQGGSYEQYF.